This T cell receptor beta chain is drawn from a study of graft-versus-host responses after intestinal transplantation. Looking at the study overall: Transplant recipients had multivisceral, liver-intestinal, or isolated intestinal grafts. Induction using anti-thymocyte globulin, followed by tacrolimus and steroids for approximately 3 years, was given to all recipients.

With respect to this clone: The antigen is not known.

The CDR3 is made up of 13 amino acids. Germline V gives CDR1 SGHVS, CDR2 FQNEAQ. V was clipped by 2 bases and J by 7 bases, with 11 bases between them. Sequencing used immunoSEQ multiplex PCR; TCRdb keeps in-frame clones, though not all of them. This sample has 90,000 to 130,000 clones; 85% to 95% occur once, and the top ten carry 0.2% to 0.25%. Study-wide points: Maximum circulating GvH clone levels tracked with early post-transplant HvG decreases. GvH clones were found in recipient marrow; some appeared first in ileum or blood.

The chain has TRBV7-8 and TRBJ1-2; no clear D gene. The TCR originated in a human donor who was the organ donor for an intestinal transplant. This specimen was unstimulated CD4+ T cells sorted from spleen or lymph node cells, taken before transplant. The CDR3 DNA follows: TGTGCCAGCAGCTTAACCCCGGGCGGTGGCTACACCTTC. The encoded protein is CASSLTPGGGYTF.